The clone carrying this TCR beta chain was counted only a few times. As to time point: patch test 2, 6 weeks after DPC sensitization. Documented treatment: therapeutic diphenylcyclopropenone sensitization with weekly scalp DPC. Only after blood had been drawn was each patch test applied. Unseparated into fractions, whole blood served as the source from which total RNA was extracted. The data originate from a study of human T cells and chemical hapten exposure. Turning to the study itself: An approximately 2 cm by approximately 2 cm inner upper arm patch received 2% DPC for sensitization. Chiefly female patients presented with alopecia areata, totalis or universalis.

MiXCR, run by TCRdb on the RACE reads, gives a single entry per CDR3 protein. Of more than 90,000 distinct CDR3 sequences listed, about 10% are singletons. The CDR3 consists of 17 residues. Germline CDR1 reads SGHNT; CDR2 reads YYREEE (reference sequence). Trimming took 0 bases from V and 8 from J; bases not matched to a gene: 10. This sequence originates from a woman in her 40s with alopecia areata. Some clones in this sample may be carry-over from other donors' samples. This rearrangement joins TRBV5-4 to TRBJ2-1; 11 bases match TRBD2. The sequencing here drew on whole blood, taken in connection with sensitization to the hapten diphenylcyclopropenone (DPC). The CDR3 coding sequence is TGTGCCAGCAGCTTGGTGCGACTAGCGGGGAATATGGATGAGCAGTTCTTC. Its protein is CASSLVRLAGNMDEQFF.